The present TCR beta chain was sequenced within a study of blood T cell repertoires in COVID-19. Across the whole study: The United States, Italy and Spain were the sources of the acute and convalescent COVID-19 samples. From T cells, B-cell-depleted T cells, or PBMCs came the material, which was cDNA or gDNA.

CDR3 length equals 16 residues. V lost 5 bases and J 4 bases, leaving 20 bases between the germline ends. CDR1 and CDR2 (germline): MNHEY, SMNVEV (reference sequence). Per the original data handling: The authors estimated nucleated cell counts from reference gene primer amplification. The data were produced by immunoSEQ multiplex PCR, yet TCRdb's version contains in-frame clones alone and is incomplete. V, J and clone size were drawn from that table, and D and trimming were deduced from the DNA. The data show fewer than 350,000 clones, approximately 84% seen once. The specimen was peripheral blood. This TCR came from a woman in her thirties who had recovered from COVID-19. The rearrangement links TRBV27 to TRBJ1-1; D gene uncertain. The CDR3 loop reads CASSQTTREEGTEAFF. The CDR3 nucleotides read TGTGCCAGCAGTCAAACCACGAGGGAGGAGGGCACTGAAGCTTTCTTT.